Sequencing of this TCR beta chain was carried out in a study of CD8 T cells in ankylosing spondylitis. General study points: What seemed typical of ankylosing spondylitis blood was a TCR beta motif built from several highly homologous variants.

This clonotype turned up a few times. Its specificity is not known. Via MiXCR, TCRdb re-called the 5' RACE reads, giving one row per CDR3 protein. The sample lists more than 650,000 distinct CDR3 sequences; approximately 12% were seen once. Germline lookup yields CDR1 MNHEY and CDR2 SVGEGT. The V end was cut by 2 bases, the J end by 8 bases, with 13 bases between. This CDR3 contains 15 residues. Sequenced sample: blood, either unsorted or a sorted T cell fraction (not recorded which). The chain recombines TRBV6-2 or TRBV6-3 with TRBJ2-6; D not resolved. The sequence was collected from a male donor with ankylosing spondylitis. CDR3: CASSYAVGLTNVLTF. CDR3 bases: TGTGCCAGCAGTTACGCAGTGGGTCTGACCAACGTCCTGACTTTC.